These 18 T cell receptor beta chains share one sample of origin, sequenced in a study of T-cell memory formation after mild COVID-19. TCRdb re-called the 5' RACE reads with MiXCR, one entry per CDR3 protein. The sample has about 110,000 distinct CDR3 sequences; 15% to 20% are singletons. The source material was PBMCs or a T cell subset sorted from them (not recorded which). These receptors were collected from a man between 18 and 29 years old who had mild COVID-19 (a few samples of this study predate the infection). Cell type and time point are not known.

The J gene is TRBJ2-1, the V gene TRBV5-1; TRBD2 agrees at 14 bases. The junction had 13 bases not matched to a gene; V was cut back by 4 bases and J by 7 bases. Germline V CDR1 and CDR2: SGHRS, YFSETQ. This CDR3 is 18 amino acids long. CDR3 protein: CASSPNAGTSGGRNEQFF. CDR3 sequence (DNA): TGCGCCAGCAGCCCGAATGCCGGGACTAGCGGGGGACGGAATGAGCAGTTCTTC.

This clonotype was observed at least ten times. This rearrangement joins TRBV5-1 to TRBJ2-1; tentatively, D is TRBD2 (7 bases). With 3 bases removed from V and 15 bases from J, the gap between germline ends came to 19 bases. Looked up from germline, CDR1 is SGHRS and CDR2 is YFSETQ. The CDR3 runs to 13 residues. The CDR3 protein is CASSSDGGPVWFF. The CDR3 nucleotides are TGCGCCAGCAGCTCCGACGGGGGGCCCGTCTGGTTCTTC.

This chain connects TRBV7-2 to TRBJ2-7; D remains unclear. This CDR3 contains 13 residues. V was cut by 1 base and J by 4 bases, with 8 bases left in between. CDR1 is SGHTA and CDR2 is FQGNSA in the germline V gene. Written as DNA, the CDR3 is TGTGCCAGCAGCTTAGACGGCACGTACGAGCAGTACTTC. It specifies CASSLDGTYEQYF. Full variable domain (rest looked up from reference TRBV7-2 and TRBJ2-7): GAGVSQSPSNKVTEKGKDVELRCDPISGHTALYWYRQSLGQGLEFLIYFQGNSAPDKSGLPSDRFSAERTGGSVSTLTIQRTQQEDSAVYLCASSLDGTYEQYFGPGTRLTVT.

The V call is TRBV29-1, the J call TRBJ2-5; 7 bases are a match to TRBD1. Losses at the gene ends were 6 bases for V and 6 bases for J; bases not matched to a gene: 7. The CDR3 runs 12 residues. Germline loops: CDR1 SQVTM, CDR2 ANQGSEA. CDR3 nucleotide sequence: TGCAGCGTGAGCCGGGACAGAAAGACCCAGTACTTC. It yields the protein CSVSRDRKTQYF.

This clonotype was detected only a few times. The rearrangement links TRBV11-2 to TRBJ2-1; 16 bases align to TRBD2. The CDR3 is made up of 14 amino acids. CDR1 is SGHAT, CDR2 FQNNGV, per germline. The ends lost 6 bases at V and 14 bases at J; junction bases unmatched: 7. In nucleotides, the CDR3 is TGTGCCAGCAGGTCCGGGACTAGCGGGGGGGAGAAGTTCTTC. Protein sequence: CASRSGTSGGEKFF.

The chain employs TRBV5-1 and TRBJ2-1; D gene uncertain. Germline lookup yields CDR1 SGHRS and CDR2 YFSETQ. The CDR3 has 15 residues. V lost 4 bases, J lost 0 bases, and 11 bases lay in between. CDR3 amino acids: CASSLPLSSYNEQFF. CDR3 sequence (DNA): TGCGCCAGCAGCCTGCCGTTAAGCTCCTACAATGAGCAGTTCTTC.

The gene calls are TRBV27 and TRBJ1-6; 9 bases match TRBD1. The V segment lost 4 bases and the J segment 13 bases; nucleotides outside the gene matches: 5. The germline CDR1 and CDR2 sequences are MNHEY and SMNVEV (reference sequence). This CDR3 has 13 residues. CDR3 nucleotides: TGTGCCAGCAGTTATGGACAGGGGAGGCCCCTCCACTTT. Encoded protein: CASSYGQGRPLHF.

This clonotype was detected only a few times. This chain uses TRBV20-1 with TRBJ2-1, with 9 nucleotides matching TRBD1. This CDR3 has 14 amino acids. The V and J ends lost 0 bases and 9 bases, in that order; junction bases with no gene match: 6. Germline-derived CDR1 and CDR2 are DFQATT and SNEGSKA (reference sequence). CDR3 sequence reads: CSAREGTGYGEQFF. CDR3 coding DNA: TGCAGTGCTAGAGAGGGGACAGGGTACGGTGAGCAGTTCTTC.

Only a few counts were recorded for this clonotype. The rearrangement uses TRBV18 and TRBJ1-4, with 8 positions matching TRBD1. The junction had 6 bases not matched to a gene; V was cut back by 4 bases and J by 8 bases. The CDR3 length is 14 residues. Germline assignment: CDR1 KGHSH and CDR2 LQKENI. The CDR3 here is CASSLDRDGEKLFF. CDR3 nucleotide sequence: TGTGCCAGCTCACTGGACAGGGATGGAGAAAAACTGTTTTTT.

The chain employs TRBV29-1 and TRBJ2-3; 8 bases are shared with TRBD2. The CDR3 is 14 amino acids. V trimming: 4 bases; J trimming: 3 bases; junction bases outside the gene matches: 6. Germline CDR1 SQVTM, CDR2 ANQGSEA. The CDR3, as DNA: TGCAGCGTTGTTTGGCAGCGGGGGACAGATACGCAGTATTTT. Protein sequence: CSVVWQRGTDTQYF.

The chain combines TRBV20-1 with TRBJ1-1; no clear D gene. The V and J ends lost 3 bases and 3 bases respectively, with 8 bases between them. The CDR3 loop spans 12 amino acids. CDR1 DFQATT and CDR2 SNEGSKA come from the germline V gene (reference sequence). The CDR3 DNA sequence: TGCAGTGCTAGGGTTCGCGACACTGAAGCTTTCTTT. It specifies CSARVRDTEAFF.

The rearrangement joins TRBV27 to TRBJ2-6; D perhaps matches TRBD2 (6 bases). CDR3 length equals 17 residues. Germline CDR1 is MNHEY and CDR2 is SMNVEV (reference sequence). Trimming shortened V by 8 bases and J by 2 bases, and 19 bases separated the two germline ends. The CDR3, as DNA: TGTGCCAGCTCACCCGGATTGGGGGGTCCTGGGGCCAACGTCCTGACTTTC. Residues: CASSPGLGGPGANVLTF.

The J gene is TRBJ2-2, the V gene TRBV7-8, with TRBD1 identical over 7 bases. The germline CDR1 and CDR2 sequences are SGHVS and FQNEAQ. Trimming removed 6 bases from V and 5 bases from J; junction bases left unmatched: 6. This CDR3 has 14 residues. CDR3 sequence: CASRTGQPTGELFF. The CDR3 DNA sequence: TGTGCCAGCAGAACGGGACAGCCGACCGGGGAGCTGTTTTTT.

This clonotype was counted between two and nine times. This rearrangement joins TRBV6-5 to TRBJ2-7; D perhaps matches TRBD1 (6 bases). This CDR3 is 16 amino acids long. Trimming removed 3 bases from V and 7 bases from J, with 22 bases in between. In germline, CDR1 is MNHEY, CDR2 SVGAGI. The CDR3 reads CASSYSPRTEEGEQYF. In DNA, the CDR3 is TGTGCCAGCAGTTATTCCCCCCGGACAGAGGAAGGAGAGCAGTACTTC.

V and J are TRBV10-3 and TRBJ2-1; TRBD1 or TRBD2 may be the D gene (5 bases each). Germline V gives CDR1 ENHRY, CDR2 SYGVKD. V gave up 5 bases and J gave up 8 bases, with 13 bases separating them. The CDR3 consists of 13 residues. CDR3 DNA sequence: TGTGCCATCAGTCCTAAGGGGAGCGATGAGCAGTTCTTC. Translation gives CAISPKGSDEQFF.

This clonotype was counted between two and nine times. In nucleotides, the CDR3 is TGTGCCAGCAGGGGAACAGGGTATCGTCAGCCCCAGCATTTT. Protein sequence: CASRGTGYRQPQHF. The chain recombines TRBV12-3 or TRBV12-4 with TRBJ1-5; D possibly corresponds to TRBD1 (6 bases). The CDR3 runs 14 residues. V gave up 6 bases and J gave up 6 bases, with 15 bases separating them.

CDR3 loop: CASRTDRPTYNEQFF. The CDR3 DNA reads TGTGCCAGCAGGACCGACAGGCCAACCTACAATGAGCAGTTCTTC. This chain links TRBV2 with TRBJ2-1, with a tentative D call TRBD1 (6 bases). The CDR3 consists of 15 residues. The germline gives CDR1 SNHLY, CDR2 FYNNEI. The V end was cut by 6 bases, the J end by 2 bases, with 14 bases between.

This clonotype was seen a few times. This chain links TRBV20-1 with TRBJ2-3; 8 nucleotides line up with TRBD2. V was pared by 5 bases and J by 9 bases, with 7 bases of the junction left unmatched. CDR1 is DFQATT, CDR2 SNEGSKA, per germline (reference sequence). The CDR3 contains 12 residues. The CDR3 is CSAAPGGTTQYF. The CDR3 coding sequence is TGCAGTGCTGCCCCGGGAGGGACGACGCAGTATTTT.